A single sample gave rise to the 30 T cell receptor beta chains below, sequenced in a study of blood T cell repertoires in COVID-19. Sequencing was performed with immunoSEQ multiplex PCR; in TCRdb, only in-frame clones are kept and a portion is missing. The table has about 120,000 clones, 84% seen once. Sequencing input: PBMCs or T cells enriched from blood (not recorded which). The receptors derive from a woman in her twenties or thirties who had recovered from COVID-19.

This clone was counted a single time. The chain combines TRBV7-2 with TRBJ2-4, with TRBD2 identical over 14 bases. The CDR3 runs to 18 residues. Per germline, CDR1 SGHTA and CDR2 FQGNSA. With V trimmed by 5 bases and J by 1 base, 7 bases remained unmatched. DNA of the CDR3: TGTGCCAGCAGCCCTCGACTAGCGGGAGGGCAGGCCAAAAACATTCAGTACTTC. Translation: CASSPRLAGGQAKNIQYF.

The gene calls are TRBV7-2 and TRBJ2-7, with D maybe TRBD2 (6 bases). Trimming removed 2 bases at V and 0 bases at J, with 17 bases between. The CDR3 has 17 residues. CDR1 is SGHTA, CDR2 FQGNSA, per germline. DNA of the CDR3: TGTGCCAGCAGCTTACCTGGGGTAGCGGTGAGCTCCTACGAGCAGTACTTC. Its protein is CASSLPGVAVSSYEQYF.

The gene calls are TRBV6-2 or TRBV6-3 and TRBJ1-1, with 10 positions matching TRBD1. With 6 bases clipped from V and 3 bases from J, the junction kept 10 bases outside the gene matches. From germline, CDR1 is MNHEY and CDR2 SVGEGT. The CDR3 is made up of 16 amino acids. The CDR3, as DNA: TGTGCCAGCAGCCAATACCCCGGGACAGGGGACACTGAAGCTTTCTTT. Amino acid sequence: CASSQYPGTGDTEAFF.

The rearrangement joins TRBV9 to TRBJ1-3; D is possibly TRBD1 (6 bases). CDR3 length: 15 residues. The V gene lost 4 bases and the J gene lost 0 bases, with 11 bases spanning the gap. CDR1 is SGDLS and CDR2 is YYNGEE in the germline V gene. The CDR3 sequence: CASSFRGGSGNTIYF. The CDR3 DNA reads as TGTGCCAGCAGCTTCCGAGGGGGCTCTGGAAACACCATATATTTT.

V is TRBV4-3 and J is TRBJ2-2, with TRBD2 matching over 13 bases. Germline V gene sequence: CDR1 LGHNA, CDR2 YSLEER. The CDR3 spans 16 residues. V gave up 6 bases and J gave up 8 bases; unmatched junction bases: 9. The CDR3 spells CASSRGLAGDRGELFF. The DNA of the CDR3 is TGCGCCAGCAGTCGCGGACTAGCGGGAGACAGAGGGGAGCTGTTTTTT.

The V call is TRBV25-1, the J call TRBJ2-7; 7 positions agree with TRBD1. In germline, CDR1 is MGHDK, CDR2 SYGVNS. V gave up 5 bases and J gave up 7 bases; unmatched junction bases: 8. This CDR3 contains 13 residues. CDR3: CASSLTGHGEQYF. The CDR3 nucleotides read TGTGCCAGCAGTCTGACAGGGCATGGGGAGCAGTACTTC.

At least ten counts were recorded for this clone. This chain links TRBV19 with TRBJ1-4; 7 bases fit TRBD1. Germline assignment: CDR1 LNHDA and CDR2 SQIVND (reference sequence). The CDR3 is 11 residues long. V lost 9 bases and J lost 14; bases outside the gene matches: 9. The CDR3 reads CASKTGTVLFF. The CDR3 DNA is TGTGCCAGCAAAACCGGGACAGTGCTGTTTTTT.

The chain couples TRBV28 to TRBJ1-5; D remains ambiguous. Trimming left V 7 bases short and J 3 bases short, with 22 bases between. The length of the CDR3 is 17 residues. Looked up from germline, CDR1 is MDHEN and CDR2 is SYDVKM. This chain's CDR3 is CASTLFGMTGVNQPQHF. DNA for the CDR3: TGTGCCAGCACCCTATTCGGGATGACGGGAGTCAATCAGCCCCAGCATTTT.

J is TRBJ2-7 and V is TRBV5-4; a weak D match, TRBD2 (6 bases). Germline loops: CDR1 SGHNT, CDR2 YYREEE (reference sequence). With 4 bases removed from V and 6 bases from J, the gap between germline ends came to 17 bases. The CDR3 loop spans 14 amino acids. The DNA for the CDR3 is TGTGCCAGCAGCCCCGGGGTCCTGGGAGGCGAGCAGTACTTC. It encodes CASSPGVLGGEQYF. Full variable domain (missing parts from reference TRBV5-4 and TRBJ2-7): ETGVTQSPTHLIKTRGQQVTLRCSSQSGHNTVSWYQQALGQGPQFIFQYYREEENGRGNFPPRFSGLQFPNYSSELNVNALELDDSALYLCASSPGVLGGEQYFGPGTRLTVT.

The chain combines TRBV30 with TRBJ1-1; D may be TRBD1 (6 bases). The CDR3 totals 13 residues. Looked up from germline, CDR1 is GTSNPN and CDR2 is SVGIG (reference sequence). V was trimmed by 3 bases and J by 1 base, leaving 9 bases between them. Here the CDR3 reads CAWSGTSNTEAFF. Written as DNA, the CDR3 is TGTGCCTGGAGCGGGACATCGAACACTGAAGCTTTCTTT.

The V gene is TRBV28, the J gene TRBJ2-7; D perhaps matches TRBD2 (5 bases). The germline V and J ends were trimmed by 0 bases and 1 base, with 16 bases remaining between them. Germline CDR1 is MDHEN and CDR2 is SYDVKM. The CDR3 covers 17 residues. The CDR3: CASSLWADYYLSYEQYF. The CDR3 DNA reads TGTGCCAGCAGTTTATGGGCTGACTATTATTTATCCTACGAGCAGTACTTC.

CDR3 in DNA: TGTGCCAGCAGCCAAGGACAGGATCAGCCCCAGCATTTT. Its protein product is CASSQGQDQPQHF. V and J are TRBV4-2 and TRBJ1-5, with D possibly TRBD1 on 6 matching bases. The CDR3 runs 13 residues. The germline V gene has CDR1 LGHNA and CDR2 YNFKEQ. V was cut by 1 base and J by 5 bases, with 6 bases left in between.

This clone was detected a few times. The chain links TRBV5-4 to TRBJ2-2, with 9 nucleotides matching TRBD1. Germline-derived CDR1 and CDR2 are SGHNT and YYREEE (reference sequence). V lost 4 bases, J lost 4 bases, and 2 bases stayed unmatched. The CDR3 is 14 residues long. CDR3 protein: CASSLDRGTGELFF. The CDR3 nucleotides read TGTGCCAGCAGCCTGGACAGGGGCACCGGGGAGCTGTTTTTT.

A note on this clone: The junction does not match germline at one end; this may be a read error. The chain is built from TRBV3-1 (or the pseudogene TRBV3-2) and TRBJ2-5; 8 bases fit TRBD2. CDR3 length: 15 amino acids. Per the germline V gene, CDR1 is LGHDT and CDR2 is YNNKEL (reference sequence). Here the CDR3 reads CASTQPTSAQETQYF. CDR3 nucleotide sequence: TGTGCCAGCACCCAACCGACTAGCGCCCAAGAGACCCAGTACTTC.

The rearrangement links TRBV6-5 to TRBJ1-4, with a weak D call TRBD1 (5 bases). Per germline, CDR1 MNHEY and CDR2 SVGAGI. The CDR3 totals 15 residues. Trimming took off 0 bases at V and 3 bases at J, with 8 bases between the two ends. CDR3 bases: TGTGCCAGCAGTTACTCAGGCAGGGCTAATGAAAAACTGTTTTTT. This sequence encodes CASSYSGRANEKLFF.

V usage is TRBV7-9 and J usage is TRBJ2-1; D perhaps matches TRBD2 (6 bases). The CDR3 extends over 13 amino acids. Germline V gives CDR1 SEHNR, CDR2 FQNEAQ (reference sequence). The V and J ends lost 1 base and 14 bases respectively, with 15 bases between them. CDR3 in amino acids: CASSLDLGGREFF. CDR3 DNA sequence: TGTGCCAGCAGCTTAGATCTGGGAGGAAGGGAGTTCTTC.

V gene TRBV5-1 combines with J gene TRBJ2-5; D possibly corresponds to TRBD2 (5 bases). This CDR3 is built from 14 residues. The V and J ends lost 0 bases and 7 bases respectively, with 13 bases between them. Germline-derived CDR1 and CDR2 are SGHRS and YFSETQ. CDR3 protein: CASSLVTGEGTQYF. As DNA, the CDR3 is TGCGCCAGCAGCTTGGTTACGGGTGAGGGGACCCAGTACTTC.

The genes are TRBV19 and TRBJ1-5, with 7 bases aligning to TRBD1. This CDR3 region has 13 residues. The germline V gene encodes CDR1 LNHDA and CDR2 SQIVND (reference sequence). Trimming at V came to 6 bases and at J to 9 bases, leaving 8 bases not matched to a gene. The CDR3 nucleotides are TGTGCCAGTAGAAACCAGGGGGAATGGCCCCAGCATTTT. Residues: CASRNQGEWPQHF.

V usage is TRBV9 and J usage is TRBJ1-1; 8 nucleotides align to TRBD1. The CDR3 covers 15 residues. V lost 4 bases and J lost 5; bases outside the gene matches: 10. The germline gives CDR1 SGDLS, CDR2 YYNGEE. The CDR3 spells CASSPGQGSATEAFF. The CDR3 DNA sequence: TGTGCCAGCAGCCCCGGACAGGGTTCGGCTACTGAAGCTTTCTTT.

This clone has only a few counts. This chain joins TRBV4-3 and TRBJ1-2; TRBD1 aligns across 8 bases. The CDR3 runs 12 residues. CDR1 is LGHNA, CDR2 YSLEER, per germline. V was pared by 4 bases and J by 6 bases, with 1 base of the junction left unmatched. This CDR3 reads CASSRTGNGYTF. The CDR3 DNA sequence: TGCGCCAGCAGCCGGACAGGGAATGGCTACACCTTC.

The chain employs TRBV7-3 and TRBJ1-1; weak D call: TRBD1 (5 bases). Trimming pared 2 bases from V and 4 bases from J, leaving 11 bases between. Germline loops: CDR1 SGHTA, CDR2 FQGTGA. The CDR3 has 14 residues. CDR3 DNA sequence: TGTGCCAGCAGCTTAGCGGGGGTGGGCACTGAAGCTTTCTTT. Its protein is CASSLAGVGTEAFF.

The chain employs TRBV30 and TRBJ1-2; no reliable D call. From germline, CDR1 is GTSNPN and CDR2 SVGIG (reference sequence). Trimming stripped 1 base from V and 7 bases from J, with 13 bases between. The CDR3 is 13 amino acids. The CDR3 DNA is TGTGCCTGGAGTGCCAAGCCTGAGTTTGGCTACACCTTC. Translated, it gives CAWSAKPEFGYTF.

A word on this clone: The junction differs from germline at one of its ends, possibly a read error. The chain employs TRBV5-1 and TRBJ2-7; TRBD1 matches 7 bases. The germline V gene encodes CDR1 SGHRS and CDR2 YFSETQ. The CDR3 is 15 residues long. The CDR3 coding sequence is TGCGCCAGCAACTTGGCCGGCAGGGGGAATTACGAGCAGTACTTC. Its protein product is CASNLAGRGNYEQYF.

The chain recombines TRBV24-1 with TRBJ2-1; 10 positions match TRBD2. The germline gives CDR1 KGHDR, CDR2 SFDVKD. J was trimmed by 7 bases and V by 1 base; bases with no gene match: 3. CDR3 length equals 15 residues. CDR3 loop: CATSDLRGLANEQFF. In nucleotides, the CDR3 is TGTGCCACCAGTGATTTACGGGGACTAGCGAATGAGCAGTTCTTC.

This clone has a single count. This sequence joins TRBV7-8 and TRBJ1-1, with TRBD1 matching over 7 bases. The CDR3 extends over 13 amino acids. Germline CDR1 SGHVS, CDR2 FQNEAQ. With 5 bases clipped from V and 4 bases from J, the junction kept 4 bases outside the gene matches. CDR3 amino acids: CASSPRQGTEAFF. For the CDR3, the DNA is TGTGCCAGCAGCCCGAGACAGGGCACTGAAGCTTTCTTT. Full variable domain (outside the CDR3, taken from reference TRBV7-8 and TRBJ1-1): GAGVSQSPRYKVAKRGQDVALRCDPISGHVSLFWYQQALGQGPEFLTYFQNEAQLDKSGLPSDRFFAERPEGSVSTLKIQRTQQEDSAVYLCASSPRQGTEAFFGQGTRLTVV.

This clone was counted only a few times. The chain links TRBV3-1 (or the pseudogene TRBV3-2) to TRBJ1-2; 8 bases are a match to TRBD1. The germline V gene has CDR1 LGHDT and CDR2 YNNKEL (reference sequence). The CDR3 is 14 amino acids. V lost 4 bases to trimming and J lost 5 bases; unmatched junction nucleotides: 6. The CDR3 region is CASSLGQGGYGYTF. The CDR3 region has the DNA TGTGCCAGCAGCCTAGGACAGGGAGGGTATGGCTACACCTTC.

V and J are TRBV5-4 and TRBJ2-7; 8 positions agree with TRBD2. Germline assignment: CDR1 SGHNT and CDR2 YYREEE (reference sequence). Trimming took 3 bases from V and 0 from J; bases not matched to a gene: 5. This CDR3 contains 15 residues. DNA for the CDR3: TGTGCCAGCAGCTCAGGAGCGGGAGCCTCCTACGAGCAGTACTTC. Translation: CASSSGAGASYEQYF.

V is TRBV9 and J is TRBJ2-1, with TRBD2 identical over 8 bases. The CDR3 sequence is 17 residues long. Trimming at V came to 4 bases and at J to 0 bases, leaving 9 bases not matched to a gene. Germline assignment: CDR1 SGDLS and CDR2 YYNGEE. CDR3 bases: TGTGCCAGCAGCCCTGGACTAGCACCGAGCTCCTACAATGAGCAGTTCTTC. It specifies CASSPGLAPSSYNEQFF.

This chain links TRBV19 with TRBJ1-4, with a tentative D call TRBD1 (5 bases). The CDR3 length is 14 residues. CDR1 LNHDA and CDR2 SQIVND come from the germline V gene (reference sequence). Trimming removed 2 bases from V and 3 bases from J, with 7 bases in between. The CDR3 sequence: CASSISQANEKLFF. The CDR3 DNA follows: TGTGCCAGTAGTATATCACAGGCTAATGAAAAACTGTTTTTT.

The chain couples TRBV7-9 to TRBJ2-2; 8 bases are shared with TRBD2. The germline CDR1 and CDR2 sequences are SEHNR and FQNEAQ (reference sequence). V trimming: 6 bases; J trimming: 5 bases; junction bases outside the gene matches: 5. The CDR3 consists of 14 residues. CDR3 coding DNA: TGTGCCAGCAGGCCACTAGCGGCTACCGGGGAGCTGTTTTTT. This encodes CASRPLAATGELFF.